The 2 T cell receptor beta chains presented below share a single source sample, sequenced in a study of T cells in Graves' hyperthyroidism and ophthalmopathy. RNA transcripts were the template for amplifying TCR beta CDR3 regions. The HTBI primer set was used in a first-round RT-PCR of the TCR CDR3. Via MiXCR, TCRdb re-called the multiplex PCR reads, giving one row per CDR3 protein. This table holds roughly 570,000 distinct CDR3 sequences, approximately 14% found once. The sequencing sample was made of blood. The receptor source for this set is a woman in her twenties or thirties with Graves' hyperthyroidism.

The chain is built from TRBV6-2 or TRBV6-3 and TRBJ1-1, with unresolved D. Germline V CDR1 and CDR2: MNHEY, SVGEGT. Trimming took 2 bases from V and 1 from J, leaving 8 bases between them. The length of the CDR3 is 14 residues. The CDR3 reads CASSYVGANTEAFF. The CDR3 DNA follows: TGTGCCAGCAGTTACGTCGGAGCGAACACTGAAGCTTTCTTT.

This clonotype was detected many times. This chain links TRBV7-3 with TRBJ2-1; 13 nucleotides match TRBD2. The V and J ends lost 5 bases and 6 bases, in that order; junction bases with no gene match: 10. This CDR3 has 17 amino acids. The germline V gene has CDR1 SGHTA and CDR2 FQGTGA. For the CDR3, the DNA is TGTGCCAGCAGCCTCACTATGACTAGCGGGAGGATCAATGAGCAGTTCTTC. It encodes CASSLTMTSGRINEQFF.